Following are 29 T cell receptor beta chains from one sample sequenced in a study of immune evolution from preneoplasia to lung adenocarcinoma. Assay: immunoSEQ multiplex PCR; the TCRdb copy retains only in-frame clones and omits some. The sample has roughly 4,000 clones, more than 80% seen once. The sample was FFPE minimally invasive lung adenocarcinoma tissue. The receptors stem from a donor at least 70 years old with lung adenocarcinoma.

The chain recombines TRBV7-9 with TRBJ1-2, with a tentative D call TRBD1 (5 bases). CDR3 length equals 19 residues. The V end was cut by 5 bases, the J end by 2 bases, with 27 bases between. The germline gives CDR1 SEHNR, CDR2 FQNEAQ (reference sequence). The CDR3 bases are TGTGCCAGCAGCCCAACCTCTCCGGGGGTAAACGCCCCAAACTATGGCTACACCTTC. Protein sequence: CASSPTSPGVNAPNYGYTF.

CDR3 in amino acids: CASSQVTQGTEAFF. As DNA, the CDR3 is TGCGCCAGCAGCCAAGTAACACAGGGCACTGAAGCTTTCTTT. J is TRBJ1-1 and V is TRBV4-3; TRBD1 is a possible D gene (6 bases). The germline gives CDR1 LGHNA, CDR2 YSLEER. The ends were cut back, 1 base at V and 4 bases at J, with 10 bases in the middle. The CDR3 has 14 residues.

This chain joins TRBV28 and TRBJ1-5; possibly TRBD1 for D (6 bases). CDR3 size: 16 residues. The germline V and J ends were trimmed by 8 bases and 1 base, with 18 bases remaining between them. Germline V gene lookup returns CDR1 MDHEN and CDR2 SYDVKM. CDR3 sequence reads: CASGPQGSHSNQPQHF. The CDR3 coding sequence is TGTGCCAGCGGACCTCAGGGGAGTCACAGCAATCAGCCCCAGCATTTT.

The table lists this clone with a few counts. J is TRBJ2-5 and V is TRBV18; 7 nucleotides line up with TRBD2. The CDR3 totals 15 residues. Germline trimming cut 2 bases from V and 5 bases from J; bases unmatched to any gene: 8. Looked up from germline, CDR1 is KGHSH and CDR2 is LQKENI. This chain's CDR3 is CASSPSSGPRETQYF. The CDR3 coding sequence is TGTGCCAGCTCACCATCTAGCGGACCCCGGGAGACCCAGTACTTC.

The V call is TRBV5-1, the J call TRBJ2-2; no firm D call. From germline, CDR1 is SGHRS and CDR2 YFSETQ. This CDR3 has 15 amino acids. V shed 0 bases and J shed 6 bases, with 12 bases lying between them. The CDR3 loop is CASSLGRVGAGELFF. The CDR3 region has the DNA TGCGCCAGCAGCTTGGGTCGGGTAGGTGCCGGGGAGCTGTTTTTT.

The V and J genes are TRBV27 and TRBJ2-2; 8 bases map to TRBD1. The V segment lost 4 bases and the J segment 8 bases; nucleotides outside the gene matches: 15. The germline V gene encodes CDR1 MNHEY and CDR2 SMNVEV (reference sequence). CDR3 length: 17 amino acids. The CDR3 DNA reads as TGTGCCAGCAGTTCTCCAGCAGGGGGCTTTGGTGGGGGGGAGCTGTTTTTT. This codes for CASSSPAGGFGGGELFF.

This chain connects TRBV19 to TRBJ2-3, with D perhaps TRBD1 (6 bases). The CDR3 totals 14 residues. The germline V gene has CDR1 LNHDA and CDR2 SQIVND (reference sequence). The germline V and J ends were trimmed by 5 bases and 1 base, with 10 bases remaining between them. The CDR3 region is CASSSAGGTDTQYF. CDR3 nucleotides: TGTGCCAGTAGTTCCGCAGGGGGCACAGATACGCAGTATTTT.

This clone ranks as large. This sequence joins TRBV30 and TRBJ2-7; TRBD1 aligns across 9 bases. With 3 bases clipped from V and 4 bases from J, the junction kept 7 bases outside the gene matches. Germline lookup yields CDR1 GTSNPN and CDR2 SVGIG (reference sequence). The CDR3 runs to 14 residues. The CDR3 sequence: CAWSYGTGIYEQYF. The CDR3 bases are TGTGCCTGGAGCTACGGGACAGGGATATACGAGCAGTACTTC.

This sequence joins TRBV5-1 and TRBJ2-5; 9 nucleotides agree with TRBD2. From germline, CDR1 is SGHRS and CDR2 YFSETQ. The CDR3 is 15 amino acids. V lost 2 bases, J lost 4 bases, and 6 bases stayed unmatched. CDR3 in DNA: TGCGCCAGCAGCTTCTCTAGCGGGAACCGAGAGACCCAGTACTTC. It translates to CASSFSSGNRETQYF.

The V and J genes are TRBV6-4 and TRBJ2-3, with no clear D. This CDR3 has 18 residues. CDR1 is MRHNA and CDR2 is SNTAGT in the germline V gene. The V end lost 0 bases, the J end lost 0 bases, and 16 bases lay between the germline ends. CDR3 nucleotide sequence: TGTGCCAGCAGTGACTCCTCCACGGGTCAGACTAGCACAGATACGCAGTATTTT. Translated, it gives CASSDSSTGQTSTDTQYF.

The V gene is TRBV5-4, the J gene TRBJ2-7; TRBD1 agrees at 7 bases. CDR3 length: 15 amino acids. V lost 2 bases and J lost 2; bases outside the gene matches: 7. Germline V gene sequence: CDR1 SGHNT, CDR2 YYREEE (reference sequence). CDR3 DNA: TGTGCCAGCAGCTTCCCGGGACAGACCACCTACGAGCAGTACTTC. Translated, it gives CASSFPGQTTYEQYF.

This sequence joins TRBV27 and TRBJ1-5; weak D call: TRBD1 (6 bases). V lost 2 bases to trimming and J lost 8 bases, with 22 bases between them. CDR3 length: 17 residues. The germline V gene has CDR1 MNHEY and CDR2 SMNVEV (reference sequence). DNA of the CDR3: TGTGCCAGCAGTTTACCCCCCCGCGGACAGCCGAGAAAGCCCCAGCATTTT. It yields the protein CASSLPPRGQPRKPQHF.

The chain carries TRBV9 and TRBJ2-5, with TRBD2 identical over 7 bases. V lost 2 bases to trimming and J lost 1 base; unmatched junction nucleotides: 8. Germline loops: CDR1 SGDLS, CDR2 YYNGEE. The CDR3 extends over 16 amino acids. CDR3 residues: CASSVLPGGLQETQYF. The CDR3 region has the DNA TGTGCCAGCAGCGTGTTACCGGGAGGACTCCAAGAGACCCAGTACTTC.

The chain employs TRBV6-6 and TRBJ1-2; the D gene is possibly TRBD1 (6 bases). The CDR3 is 16 residues long. Trimming removed 6 bases at V and 2 bases at J, with 19 bases between. Germline V gene lookup returns CDR1 MNHNY and CDR2 SVGAGI (reference sequence). CDR3 sequence: CASSPSDRSKNYGYTF. The CDR3 DNA reads TGTGCCAGCAGCCCGAGTGACAGGTCTAAGAACTATGGCTACACCTTC.

The chain links TRBV5-4 to TRBJ2-5, with 8 bases aligning to TRBD2. V gave up 5 bases and J gave up 4 bases; unmatched junction bases: 13. Germline V gives CDR1 SGHNT, CDR2 YYREEE (reference sequence). The CDR3 is 16 amino acids. CDR3 region: CASRGGSGIYGETQYF. CDR3 DNA sequence: TGTGCCAGCAGAGGGGGTAGCGGGATATATGGAGAGACCCAGTACTTC.

A few counts support this clone. This chain joins TRBV5-5 and TRBJ1-1; D not certain. Germline CDR1 and CDR2: SGHKS and YYEKEE (reference sequence). Trimming stripped 1 base from V and 0 bases from J, with 4 bases between. CDR3 size: 13 residues. The CDR3 DNA is TGTGCCAGCAGCTTGATCATGAACACTGAAGCTTTCTTT. Its translation is CASSLIMNTEAFF.

The rearrangement uses TRBV12-5 and TRBJ2-2, with TRBD2 identical over 9 bases. This CDR3 is 18 amino acids long. V shed 4 bases, J shed 2 bases, and the junction held 11 bases outside the gene matches. Germline CDR1 is LGHNT and CDR2 is FRNRAP. The CDR3 DNA reads TGTGCTAGTGGTTACCGACTAGCGGCTGCCCCAAACACCGGGGAGCTGTTTTTT. It codes for CASGYRLAAAPNTGELFF.

The gene calls are TRBV4-1 and TRBJ2-7; 8 nucleotides agree with TRBD1. Germline trimming cut 1 base from V and 2 bases from J; bases unmatched to any gene: 10. The CDR3 consists of 17 residues. Germline CDR1 reads MGHRA; CDR2 reads YSYEKL. The CDR3 sequence: CASSQADDGDRTYEQYF. The CDR3 bases are TGCGCCAGCAGCCAAGCCGACGACGGGGACAGGACCTACGAGCAGTACTTC.

The chain recombines TRBV2 with TRBJ1-1; TRBD1 aligns across 7 bases. The CDR3 runs to 15 residues. Losses at the gene ends were 4 bases for V and 4 bases for J; bases not matched to a gene: 9. Germline lookup yields CDR1 SNHLY and CDR2 FYNNEI. The CDR3 loop reads CASSAESAGGTEAFF. In nucleotides, the CDR3 is TGTGCCAGCAGTGCGGAAAGCGCAGGGGGCACTGAAGCTTTCTTT.

The V call is TRBV5-6, the J call TRBJ2-2; the D is unclear. The CDR3 totals 16 residues. Germline lookup yields CDR1 SGHDT and CDR2 YYEEEE. V was shortened by 1 base and J by 1 base, with 11 bases between the two germline ends. CDR3 sequence reads: CASSLPVGGNTGELFF. The CDR3 nucleotides read TGTGCCAGCAGCTTGCCGGTGGGCGGGAACACCGGGGAGCTGTTTTTT.

The chain uses TRBV7-8 and TRBJ2-1; D gene ambiguous. Trimming stripped 2 bases from V and 8 bases from J, with 4 bases between. CDR1 and CDR2 (germline): SGHVS, FQNEAQ. The CDR3 extends over 11 amino acids. The CDR3 bases are TGTGCCAGCAGCTTACAGCATGAGCAGTTCTTC. It specifies CASSLQHEQFF.

This clone was counted only a few times. The V and J genes are TRBV11-3 and TRBJ2-7, with D tentatively TRBD1 (6 bases). V was cut by 5 bases and J by 0 bases, with 11 bases left in between. CDR3 length: 14 amino acids. Per the germline V gene, CDR1 is SGHNT and CDR2 is YENEEA. The CDR3 sequence is CASSLRDNSYEQYF. The DNA of the CDR3 is TGTGCCAGCAGCCTCCGGGACAACTCCTACGAGCAGTACTTC.

The chain has TRBV20-1 and TRBJ2-7, with unresolved D. CDR3 length: 11 amino acids. In germline, CDR1 is DFQATT, CDR2 SNEGSKA (reference sequence). V was cut by 1 base and J by 3 bases, with 4 bases left in between. The CDR3 region is CSARGFYEQYF. The CDR3 DNA follows: TGCAGTGCTAGAGGGTTCTACGAGCAGTACTTC.

The V call is TRBV29-1, the J call TRBJ2-7; the match to TRBD2 covers 11 bases. Germline CDR1 is SQVTM and CDR2 is ANQGSEA. The CDR3 extends over 17 amino acids. After removal of 7 bases from V and 3 bases from J, the junction contained 17 bases not matched to a gene. CDR3 bases: TGCAGCGCCGAAGGGACTAGCGGAGAGGGGGCTCTCTACGAGCAGTACTTC. This gives the protein CSAEGTSGEGALYEQYF.

V usage is TRBV9 and J usage is TRBJ1-5; possibly TRBD1 for D (5 bases). The CDR3 sequence is 15 residues long. The V gene lost 3 bases and the J gene lost 7 bases, with 17 bases spanning the gap. Germline V gives CDR1 SGDLS, CDR2 YYNGEE. The CDR3 DNA reads TGTGCCAGCAGCGCAGGGTGGGGCAGCTCCCAGCCCCAGCATTTT. Encoded protein: CASSAGWGSSQPQHF.

The chain combines TRBV5-5 with TRBJ1-3; D not resolved. Trimming shortened V by 2 bases and J by 0 bases, and 15 bases separated the two germline ends. CDR1 and CDR2 from the germline V gene are SGHKS and YYEKEE (reference sequence). CDR3 length equals 17 residues. The CDR3 here is CASSLLPDGLSGNTIYF. CDR3 sequence (DNA): TGTGCCAGCAGCTTACTCCCGGACGGCCTCTCTGGAAACACCATATATTTT.

J is TRBJ1-2 and V is TRBV5-1; 8 bases map to TRBD1. There are 14 residues in the CDR3. The germline gives CDR1 SGHRS, CDR2 YFSETQ. V was pared by 4 bases and J by 3 bases, with 5 bases of the junction left unmatched. The CDR3 sequence is CASSVTGEDYGYTF. The CDR3 coding sequence is TGCGCCAGCAGCGTGACAGGGGAGGACTATGGCTACACCTTC.

This chain connects TRBV5-5 to TRBJ2-2; the match to TRBD2 covers 12 bases. V lost 5 bases and J lost 7; bases outside the gene matches: 9. Germline V gene data show CDR1 as SGHKS and CDR2 as YYEKEE (reference sequence). The CDR3 consists of 16 residues. CDR3 sequence (DNA): TGTGCCAGCAGATTTACTAGCGGGAGGTACGACGGGGAGCTGTTTTTT. Its translation is CASRFTSGRYDGELFF. Full variable domain (rest looked up from reference TRBV5-5 and TRBJ2-2): DAGVTQSPTHLIKTRGQQVTLRCSPISGHKSVSWYQQVLGQGPQFIFQYYEKEERGRGNFPDRFSARQFPNYSSELNVNALLLGDSALYLCASRFTSGRYDGELFFGEGSRLTVL.

V gene TRBV2 combines with J gene TRBJ1-2; no firm D call. The CDR3 runs 14 residues. Trimming removed 3 bases from V and 2 bases from J, with 10 bases in between. The germline CDR1 and CDR2 sequences are SNHLY and FYNNEI. CDR3 loop: CASSEYAGNYGYTF. The DNA of the CDR3 is TGTGCCAGCAGTGAGTACGCCGGGAACTATGGCTACACCTTC.